This T cell receptor beta chain was sequenced for a study of blood T cell repertoires in COVID-19. Between the trimmed V and J ends, which lost 5 bases and 2 bases, there was a span of 13 bases. CDR1 is SGHVS, CDR2 FQNEAQ, per germline. There are 14 residues in the CDR3. Here immunoSEQ multiplex PCR was the method, and the copy in TCRdb shows in-frame clones only, minus some. In the table there are 200,000 to 250,000 clones, around 90% of which are singletons. This sequence originates from a man in his sixties who had recovered from COVID-19. This rearrangement joins TRBV7-8 to TRBJ2-7; tentative D call: TRBD1 (5 bases). Sequencing used peripheral blood. The CDR3 DNA is TGTGCCAGCAGCCAATTCCAGGGTCCCTACGAGCAGTACTTC. Translation: CASSQFQGPYEQYF.